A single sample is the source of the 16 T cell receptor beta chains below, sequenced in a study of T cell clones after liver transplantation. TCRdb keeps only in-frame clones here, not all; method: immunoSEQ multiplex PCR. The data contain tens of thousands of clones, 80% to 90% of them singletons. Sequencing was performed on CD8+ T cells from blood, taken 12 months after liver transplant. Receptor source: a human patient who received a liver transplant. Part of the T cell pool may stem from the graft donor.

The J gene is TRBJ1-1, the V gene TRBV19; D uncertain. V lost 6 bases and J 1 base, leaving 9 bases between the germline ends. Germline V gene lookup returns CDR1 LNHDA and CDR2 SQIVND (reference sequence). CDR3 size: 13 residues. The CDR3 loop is CASRSAANTEAFF. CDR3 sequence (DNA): TGTGCCAGTAGATCAGCAGCGAACACTGAAGCTTTCTTT.

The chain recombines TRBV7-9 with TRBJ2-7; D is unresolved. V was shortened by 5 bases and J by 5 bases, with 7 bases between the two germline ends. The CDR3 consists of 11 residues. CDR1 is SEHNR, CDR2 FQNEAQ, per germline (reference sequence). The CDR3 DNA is TGTGCCAGCAGCCCTTCTGACGAGCAGTACTTC. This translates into CASSPSDEQYF. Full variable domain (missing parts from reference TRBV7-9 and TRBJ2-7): DTGVSQNPRHKITKRGQNVTFRCDPISEHNRLYWYRQTLGQGPEFLTYFQNEAQLEKSRLLSDRFSAERPKGSFSTLEIQRTEQGDSAMYLCASSPSDEQYFGPGTRLTVT.

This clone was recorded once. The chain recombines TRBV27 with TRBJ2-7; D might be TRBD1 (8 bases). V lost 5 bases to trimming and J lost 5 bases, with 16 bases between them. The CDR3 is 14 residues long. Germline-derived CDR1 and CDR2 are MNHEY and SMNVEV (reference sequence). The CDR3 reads CASSPRQGTNEQYF. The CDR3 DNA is TGTGCCAGCAGTCCAAGACAGGGGACTAACGAGCAGTACTTC.

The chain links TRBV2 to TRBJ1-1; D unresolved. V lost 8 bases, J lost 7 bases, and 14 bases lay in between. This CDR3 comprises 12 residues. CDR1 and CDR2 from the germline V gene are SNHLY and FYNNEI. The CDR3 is CASWWGNGEAFF. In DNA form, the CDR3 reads TGTGCCAGCTGGTGGGGAAACGGTGAAGCTTTCTTT.

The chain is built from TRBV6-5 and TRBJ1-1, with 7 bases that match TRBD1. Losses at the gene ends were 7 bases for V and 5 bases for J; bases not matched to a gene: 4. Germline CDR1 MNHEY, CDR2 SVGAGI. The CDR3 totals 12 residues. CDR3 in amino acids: CASTTGDTEAFF. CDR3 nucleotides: TGTGCCAGCACCACAGGGGATACTGAAGCTTTCTTT.

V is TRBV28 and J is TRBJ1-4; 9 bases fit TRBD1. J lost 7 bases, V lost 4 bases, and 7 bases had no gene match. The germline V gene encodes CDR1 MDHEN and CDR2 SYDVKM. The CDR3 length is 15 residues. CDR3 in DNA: TGTGCCAGCAGTTCTACAGGGGGCGAGGTTGAAAAACTGTTTTTT. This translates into CASSSTGGEVEKLFF.

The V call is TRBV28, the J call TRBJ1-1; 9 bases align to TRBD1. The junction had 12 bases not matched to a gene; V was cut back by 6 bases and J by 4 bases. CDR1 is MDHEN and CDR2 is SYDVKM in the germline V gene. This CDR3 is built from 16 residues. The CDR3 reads CASRTFTGGIGTEAFF. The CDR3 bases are TGTGCCAGCAGGACCTTTACAGGGGGCATAGGCACTGAAGCTTTCTTT.

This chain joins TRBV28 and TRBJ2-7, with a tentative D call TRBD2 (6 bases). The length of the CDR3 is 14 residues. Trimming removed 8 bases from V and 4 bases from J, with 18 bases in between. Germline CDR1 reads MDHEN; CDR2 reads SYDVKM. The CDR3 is CASLGDWSRYEQYF. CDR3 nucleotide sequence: TGTGCCAGCCTTGGGGACTGGTCTCGGTACGAGCAGTACTTC. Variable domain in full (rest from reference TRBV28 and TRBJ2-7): DVKVTQSSRYLVKRTGEKVFLECVQDMDHENMFWYRQDPGLGLRLIYFSYDVKMKEKGDIPEGYSVSREKKERFSLILESASTNQTSMYLCASLGDWSRYEQYFGPGTRLTVT.

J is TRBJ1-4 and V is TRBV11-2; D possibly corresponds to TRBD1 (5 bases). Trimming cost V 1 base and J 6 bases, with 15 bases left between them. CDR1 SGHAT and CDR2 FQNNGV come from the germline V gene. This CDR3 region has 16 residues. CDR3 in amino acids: CASSLGYGGTDEKLFF. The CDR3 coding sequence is TGTGCCAGCAGCTTAGGGTACGGGGGAACGGATGAAAAACTGTTTTTT.

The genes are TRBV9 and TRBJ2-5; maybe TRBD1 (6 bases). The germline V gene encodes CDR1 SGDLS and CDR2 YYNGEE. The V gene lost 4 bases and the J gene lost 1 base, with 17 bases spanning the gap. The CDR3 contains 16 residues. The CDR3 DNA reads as TGTGCCAGCAGCTCTCCCCGCACAGGGTCCCAAGAGACCCAGTACTTC. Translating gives CASSSPRTGSQETQYF.

The CDR3 spells CASSLVVQVEQFF. DNA of the CDR3: TGTGCCAGCAGCTTAGTGGTACAGGTCGAGCAGTTCTTC. The chain carries TRBV7-9 and TRBJ2-1, with a possible D match to TRBD1 (5 bases). Per germline, CDR1 SEHNR and CDR2 FQNEAQ (reference sequence). Trimming pared 1 base from V and 10 bases from J, leaving 11 bases between. The CDR3 loop spans 13 amino acids.

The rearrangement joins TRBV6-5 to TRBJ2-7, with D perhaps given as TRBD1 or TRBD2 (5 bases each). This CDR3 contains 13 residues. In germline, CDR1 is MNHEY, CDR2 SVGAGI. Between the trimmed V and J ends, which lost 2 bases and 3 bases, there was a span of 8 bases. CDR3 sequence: CASSYGTDYEQYF. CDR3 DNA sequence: TGTGCCAGCAGTTACGGGACGGACTACGAGCAGTACTTC.

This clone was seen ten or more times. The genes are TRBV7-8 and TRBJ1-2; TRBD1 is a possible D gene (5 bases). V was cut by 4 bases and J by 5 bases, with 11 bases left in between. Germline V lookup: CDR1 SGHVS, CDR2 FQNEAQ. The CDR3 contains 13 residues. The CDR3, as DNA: TGTGCCAGCAGCTGGGGCAGACTATATGGCTACACCTTC. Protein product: CASSWGRLYGYTF.

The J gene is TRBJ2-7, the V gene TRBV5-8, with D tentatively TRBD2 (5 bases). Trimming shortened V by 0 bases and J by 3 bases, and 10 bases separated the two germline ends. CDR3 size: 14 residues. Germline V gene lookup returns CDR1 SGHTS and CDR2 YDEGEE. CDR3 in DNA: TGTGCCAGCAGCTTGGACGGGAACTACTACGAGCAGTACTTC. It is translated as CASSLDGNYYEQYF.

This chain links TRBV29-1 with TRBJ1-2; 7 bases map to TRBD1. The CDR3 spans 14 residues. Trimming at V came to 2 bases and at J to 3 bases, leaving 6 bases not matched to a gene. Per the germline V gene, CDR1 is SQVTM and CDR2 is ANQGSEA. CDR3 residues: CSVESEGADYGYTF. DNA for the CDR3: TGCAGCGTTGAAAGCGAGGGGGCTGACTATGGCTACACCTTC.

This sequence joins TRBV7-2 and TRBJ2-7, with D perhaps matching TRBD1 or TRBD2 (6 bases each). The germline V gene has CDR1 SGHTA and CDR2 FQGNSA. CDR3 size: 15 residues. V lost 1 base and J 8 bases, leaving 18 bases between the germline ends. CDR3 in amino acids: CASSLGEDSSEQQYF. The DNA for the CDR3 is TGTGCCAGCAGCTTAGGGGAGGACAGTTCCGAACAGCAGTACTTC.